These T cell receptor beta chains were read from a single sample in a study of cytomegalovirus exposure and HLA in healthy donors. Profiled with immunoSEQ multiplex PCR; TCRdb holds only in-frame clones, not every one. The table for this sample gives over 150,000 clones. The sample comprised PBMCs. The receptors here all came from a boy younger than 18 in good health and CMV-seronegative. Each CDR3 is given with its conserved first and last residue. Each record gives: CDR3 length, J gene, D gene, V gene, CDR3 DNA, CDR3 protein. The D gene is left open where the match is weak.

14 TRBJ2-5 - TRBV27 TGTGCCAGCAGTTGGGGGGGGGCCTCTGAGACCCAGTACTTC CASSWGGASETQYF
15 TRBJ1-2 - TRBV7-3 TGTGCCAGCAGTGGTAGACAGATACCTTTCTATGGCTACACCTTC CASSGRQIPFYGYTF
15 TRBJ1-3 - TRBV5-1 TGCGCCAGCAGCCCGGAGACAGGACCTGGGTACACCATATATTTT CASSPETGPGYTIYF
16 TRBJ2-1 TRBD1 TRBV4-2 TGTGCCAGCAGCCAAGACGGGGACAGCTCCTACAATGAGCAGTTCTTC CASSQDGDSSYNEQFF
16 TRBJ2-7 TRBD1 TRBV5-1 TGCGCCAGCAGCGTGACGGGACAGGGCCTAACCTACGAGCAGTACTTC CASSVTGQGLTYEQYF
16 TRBJ1-2 TRBD1 TRBV4-2 TGTGCCAGCAGCCAAGGCACCGGGACAGGGGACTATGGCTACACCTTC CASSQGTGTGDYGYTF
13 TRBJ1-2 - TRBV6-5 TGTGCCAGCAGTTACGACAGTAACTATGGCTACACCTTC CASSYDSNYGYTF
16 TRBJ1-3 - TRBV14 TGTGCCAGCAGCCAAGATAAGTGGGCCTCTGGAAACACCATATATTTT CASSQDKWASGNTIYF
15 TRBJ1-2 - TRBV5-6 TGTGCCAGCAGCAGGATAGGGCAGGGAGGGTATGGCTACACCTTC CASSRIGQGGYGYTF
15 TRBJ1-3 - TRBV6-6 TGTGCCACCTCAGTCGCGGCCTTCTCTGGAAACACCATATATTTT CATSVAAFSGNTIYF
15 TRBJ1-5 - TRBV5-5 TGTGCCAGCAGCTTAGGGGCTGGTGGCAATCAGCCCCAGCATTTT CASSLGAGGNQPQHF
15 TRBJ1-3 - TRBV30 TGTGCCTGGAGTGGGGGACAAGGGGCTGGAAACACCATATATTTT CAWSGGQGAGNTIYF
14 TRBJ1-5 - TRBV30 TGTGCCTGGAGTGCTTGGAGCCGGGTGGAGCCCCAGCATTTT CAWSAWSRVEPQHF
15 TRBJ2-1 TRBD2 TRBV19 TGTGCCAGTAGTTTAGGACTAGCGGGTTACAATGAGCAGTTCTTC CASSLGLAGYNEQFF
14 TRBJ2-5 - TRBV10-2 TGCGCCAGCACGGGCATAGCTAGGGGAGAGACCCAGTACTTC CASTGIARGETQYF
15 TRBJ2-1 - TRBV4-2 TGTGCCAGCAGCCAAGCCGTCTCCCTGTACAATGAGCAGTTCTTC CASSQAVSLYNEQFF
14 TRBJ1-3 TRBD1 TRBV6-5 TGTGCCAGCAGACGGGACAGCACACTAAACACCATATATTTT CASRRDSTLNTIYF
14 TRBJ2-5 - TRBV2 TGTGCCAGCAGTGAGGACAGTCTGGTGCAGACCCAGTACTTC CASSEDSLVQTQYF
16 TRBJ2-1 TRBD2 TRBV6-5 TGTGCCAGCAGTTACGCGGGACTAGCAGATAACAATGAGCAGTTCTTC CASSYAGLADNNEQFF
14 TRBJ1-1 - TRBV2 TGTGCCAGCAGTTACTTTACAGTAAACACTGAAGCTTTCTTT CASSYFTVNTEAFF
13 TRBJ2-6 - TRBV27 TGTGCCAGCACTGTCTCTGGGGCCAACGTCCTGACTTTC CASTVSGANVLTF
14 TRBJ1-3 - TRBV28 TGTGCCAGCAGTTCCCCAGGGGTTCGGAACACCATATATTTT CASSSPGVRNTIYF
14 TRBJ2-5 - TRBV5-5 TGTGCCAGCAGCCTAAGTAGTACCACTGAGGCCCAGTACTTC CASSLSSTTEAQYF
16 TRBJ1-2 - TRBV7-3 TGTGCCAGCAGCGTTCGATCCGGGACATTACTCTATGGCTACACCTTC CASSVRSGTLLYGYTF
13 TRBJ1-5 - TRBV19 TGTGCCAGTAGTGGTCTCCGGGATCAGCCCCAGCATTTT CASSGLRDQPQHF
13 TRBJ1-1 - TRBV11-2 TGTGCCAGCAGCACCCGACAGCGCACTGAAGCTTTCTTT CASSTRQRTEAFF
13 TRBJ1-2 - TRBV7-2 TGTGCCAGCAGCGTGGACAGATTGTATGGCTACACCTTC CASSVDRLYGYTF
15 TRBJ2-7 - TRBV5-1 TGCGCCAGCAGCTTGGTGGCAGGGGAAACCTACGAGCAGTACTTC CASSLVAGETYEQYF
16 TRBJ2-3 TRBD2 TRBV9 TGTGCCAGCAGCGTAGTAGCGGGGGGGCCGGGAGATACGCAGTATTTT CASSVVAGGPGDTQYF
13 TRBJ2-2 - TRBV5-4 TGTGCCAGCAGCTGGGACTACACCGGGGAGCTGTTTTTT CASSWDYTGELFF
15 TRBJ2-7 - TRBV13 TGTGCCAGCAGCACACGCGGGATTCCCTCCTACGAGCAGTACTTC CASSTRGIPSYEQYF
13 TRBJ1-1 - TRBV6-1 TGTGCCACCGGGAGGGGCCCCTACACTGAAGCTTTCTTT CATGRGPYTEAFF
12 TRBJ2-7 TRBD1 TRBV10-2 TGCGCCAGCAGCGGGGACAGGGGAGGGCAGTACTTC CASSGDRGGQYF
13 TRBJ2-1 TRBD1 TRBV5-4 TGTGCCAGCAGCTTGGACAGGGGTAATGAGCAGTTCTTC CASSLDRGNEQFF
18 TRBJ2-5 TRBD2 TRBV11-2 TGTGCCAGCAGCTTAGGAATTTCTAGCGGGGGTCGTCAAGAGACCCAGTACTTC CASSLGISSGGRQETQYF
15 TRBJ2-7 TRBD2 TRBV7-2 TGTGCCAGCAGTTTATCTAGCGGGGGACTCTACGAGCAGTACTTC CASSLSSGGLYEQYF
17 TRBJ2-3 TRBD2 TRBV9 TGTGCCAGCAGCGTAGCTACATGGACTAGCGGCACAGATACGCAGTATTTT CASSVATWTSGTDTQYF
12 TRBJ1-2 - TRBV7-2 TGTGCCAGCACGGAACAGGGCTATGGCTACACCTTC CASTEQGYGYTF
13 TRBJ2-7 - TRBV4-3 TGCGCCAGCAGCCGCGCCCACTCCTACGAGCAGTACTTC CASSRAHSYEQYF
12 TRBJ2-3 TRBD2 TRBV29-1 TGCAGCGTTGCGGGGGGGCCTGATACGCAGTATTTT CSVAGGPDTQYF
14 TRBJ1-5 - TRBV18 TGTGCCAGCTCACCCGGGGGGGGGCCCCAGCCCCAGCATTTT CASSPGGGPQPQHF
14 TRBJ1-5 - TRBV5-6 TGTGCCAGCAGCTTGGGGGGGGACAATCAGCCCCAGCATTTT CASSLGGDNQPQHF
13 TRBJ1-1 - TRBV5-4 TGTGCCAGCAGCTTGAGCGGGGCACCTGGAGCTTTCTTT CASSLSGAPGAFF
12 TRBJ1-2 - TRBV6-1 TGTGCCAGCAGTCACGACAGGTATGGCTACACCTTC CASSHDRYGYTF
15 TRBJ2-7 TRBD2 TRBV6-1 TGTGCCAGCAGTTCCTGGACTAGCGGGGCCGACGAGCAGTACTTC CASSSWTSGADEQYF